One and the same sample provided the 6 T cell receptor beta chains below, sequenced in a study of cytomegalovirus exposure and HLA in healthy donors. Use of 60 Vbeta and 13 Jbeta primers characterized the PCR. Repertoires were generated with immunoSEQ multiplex PCR, while TCRdb's copy carries only in-frame clones and drops some. The sample comprises over 150,000 clones, 75% of which are singletons, and 4.9% rests with the top ten. The sequencing sample was made of PBMCs. The receptors here all came from a male donor in good health and CMV-seronegative.

The chain recombines TRBV5-1 with TRBJ1-1; possibly TRBD1 for D (5 bases). The germline V and J ends were trimmed by 1 base and 2 bases, with 9 bases remaining between them. The V gene's germline CDR1 is SGHRS and CDR2 YFSETQ. The CDR3 is 14 residues long. The CDR3 loop is CASSLTGINTEAFF. The CDR3 nucleotides read TGCGCCAGCAGCTTGACAGGAATAAACACTGAAGCTTTCTTT.

This sequence joins TRBV6-1 and TRBJ2-3, with 9 bases matching TRBD2. Germline CDR1 and CDR2: MNHNS and SASEGT. Trimming cost V 7 bases and J 1 base; bases outside gene matches: 6. The CDR3 contains 15 residues. The CDR3 nucleotides read TGTGCCAGCACTAAACGGACTAGCGGCACAGATACGCAGTATTTT. It is translated as CASTKRTSGTDTQYF.

The chain uses TRBV6-5 and TRBJ1-4, with D uncertain. Trimming removed 2 bases from V and 0 bases from J, with 4 bases in between. Germline lookup yields CDR1 MNHEY and CDR2 SVGAGI. This CDR3 is built from 14 residues. DNA of the CDR3: TGTGCCAGCAGTTACGCAGCAACTAATGAAAAACTGTTTTTT. Protein: CASSYAATNEKLFF.

There are a few counts of this clone. The V call is TRBV28, the J call TRBJ2-6; TRBD1 is a possible D gene (6 bases). This CDR3 contains 15 residues. V lost 5 bases, J lost 4 bases, and 12 bases lay in between. In germline, CDR1 is MDHEN, CDR2 SYDVKM. CDR3 nucleotide sequence: TGTGCCAGCAGTGAACTGGGGGCCGGGGCCAACGTCCTGACTTTC. Protein sequence: CASSELGAGANVLTF.

The chain is built from TRBV29-1 and TRBJ1-1; possible D gene TRBD1, 5 bases. The V end was cut by 6 bases, the J end by 10 bases, with 12 bases between. The germline V gene has CDR1 SQVTM and CDR2 ANQGSEA. The CDR3 covers 10 residues. For the CDR3, the DNA is TGCAGCGTGTCCGGGCAGGGAGCTTTCTTT. This codes for CSVSGQGAFF.

The chain has TRBV6-5 and TRBJ2-5; 9 bases line up with TRBD1. The tail of the sequence fits TRBJ2-7 better, so the J call may be wrong. This CDR3 comprises 15 residues. The V gene's germline CDR1 is MNHEY and CDR2 SVGAGI. CDR3 DNA sequence: TGTGCCAGCAGTTCCAGGGGGACAGGGATGTACGAGCAGTACTTC. Protein sequence: CASSSRGTGMYEQYF.